This section outlines one T cell receptor (beta chain) sequence together with its context. What this receptor recognizes is not known. The input lacks base qualities; no much larger clone sits a single base away. Whole blood was collected in K2EDTA tubes by collaborating institutions according to the institutions' own protocols. For TCRbeta analysis, collaborator samples were shipped as frozen whole blood, as isolated PBMCs, or as DNA extracted from either sample type. These data originate in a study of blood T cell repertoires in COVID-19 (dated by TCRdb to the early 2020s). Background on the whole study: Samples covering the acute and convalescent phases of COVID-19 were provided by collaborators in the United States, Italy and Spain. The prospective study material was composed of cDNA or gDNA derived from T cells, B-cell-depleted T cells, or PBMCs. Subjects who had been exposed to COVID-19, were actively infected with it, or had recovered from it provided the deeply sampled blood TCRbeta repertoires that made up the dataset. The repertoires were released in a freely available public database intended as a resource for research on the immune response to SARS-CoV-2. The samples were drawn from two sources: the first 160 participants of the ongoing ImmuneRACE study, and 1,254 subjects contributed by 6 global collaborators. The sample metadata nearly always contained a de-identified subject ID, COVID-19 status, age in years and sex. HLA class I and class II types, where available, came from metadata supplied by the sample provider rather than from assay-based typing. The full study reports these points: The amount of clinical and demographic metadata varied by source and participant and was provided uncurated.

The immunoSEQ Assay, a bias-controlled multiplex PCR, was used to amplify TCRbeta CDR3 regions from genomic DNA. Per the source publication's procedure: Within the assay, amplification of reference gene primers was used to estimate how many nucleated cells each sample contained. To quantify the absolute abundance of each unique TCRbeta CDR3 rearrangement, sequence reads were collapsed and filtered. For each sample, productive Simpson clonality was calculated as the square root of Simpson's diversity index over productive rearrangements. TCRdb's version of the immuneACCESS table is confined to in-frame rearrangements and falls short of the full clone set. An unresolved V gene accounts for under half of the shortfall where checked; the remainder is of unknown origin. The D gene and trimming were derived from the DNA, and the V and J assignments and clone size from that table. For this sample the table gives 150,000 to 200,000 clones, of which around 87% were detected only once. 3% to 4.5% of the sample comes from the top ten.

The CDR3 contains 15 residues, cysteine and phenylalanine counted. This entry keeps only the CDR3 DNA: 45 bases, framed from base 1. The V and J ends are trimmed by 4 bases and 8 bases, leaving 20 bases between them. The germline V gene specifies MNHEY as CDR1 and SVGEGT as CDR2. This TCR was sampled from a man aged 18 to 30 with active or convalescent COVID-19. The specimen was peripheral blood. The sequence is built from TRBV6-2 or TRBV6-3 and TRBJ1-2, and perhaps TRBD1 as D gene, on 6 matching bases. The encoded CDR3 is CASSSTSTGLGGYTF. The DNA sequence is TGTGCCAGCAGTTCAACCTCGACAGGACTGGGAGGCTACACCTTC.